A single sample is the source of the 12 T cell receptor beta chains below, sequenced in a study of T cells expressing NK-cell markers. For each CDR3 protein, TCRdb gives one entry from its re-call of the 5' RACE reads, without DNA. This listing includes 150,000 to 160,000 distinct CDR3 sequences. Sequences were obtained from blood T cells: a sorted CD56 or NKG2C T cell subset, CD4+ or CD8+ T cells, or bulk PBMC T cells (not recorded which). All receptors derive from a woman between 50 and 59 years old in good health.

The chain links TRBV5-1 to TRBJ1-1; TCRdb names TRBD1, which stays unverified in the absence of DNA. There are 13 residues in the CDR3. Germline V gene lookup returns CDR1 SGHRS and CDR2 YFSETQ. CDR3 loop: CASSLGAGSEAFF.

J is TRBJ2-1 and V is TRBV4-1; TCRdb's D call, TRBD1, is unchecked because there is no DNA. CDR3 length equals 14 residues. From germline, CDR1 is MGHRA and CDR2 YSYEKL. The CDR3 protein is CASSQGTGGNEQFF.

The chain couples TRBV2 to TRBJ2-3. This CDR3 contains 14 residues. Germline V gene lookup returns CDR1 SNHLY and CDR2 FYNNEI. This CDR3 reads CASSESEYTDTQYF.

The gene calls are TRBV20-1 and TRBJ1-2. Germline-derived CDR1 and CDR2 are DFQATT and SNEGSKA (reference sequence). The CDR3 sequence is 11 residues long. The CDR3 loop reads CSVWSGYGYTF.

The CDR3 here is CASSEGTSSGVYEQYF. The chain employs TRBV9 and TRBJ2-7; without DNA, the TCRdb call of TRBD2 cannot be checked. CDR1 and CDR2 from the germline V gene are SGDLS and YYNGEE. The CDR3 sequence is 16 residues long.

The V gene is TRBV28, the J gene TRBJ2-3; TCRdb selects TRBD2, and the lack of DNA leaves this call unchecked. The CDR3 runs to 18 residues. Germline CDR1 is MDHEN and CDR2 is SYDVKM. The CDR3 sequence: CASSLKTTGLDHTDTQYF. Variable domain in full (rest from reference TRBV28 and TRBJ2-3): DVKVTQSSRYLVKRTGEKVFLECVQDMDHENMFWYRQDPGLGLRLIYFSYDVKMKEKGDIPEGYSVSREKKERFSLILESASTNQTSMYLCASSLKTTGLDHTDTQYFGPGTRLTVL.

The chain couples TRBV4-1 to TRBJ1-4. Germline V lookup: CDR1 MGHRA, CDR2 YSYEKL. CDR3 length: 15 residues. The CDR3 loop is CASSQGVATNEKLFF.

J is TRBJ2-1 and V is TRBV27; TCRdb returns TRBD1, unconfirmable since there is no DNA. The germline gives CDR1 MNHEY, CDR2 SMNVEV (reference sequence). The CDR3 spans 16 residues. CDR3 sequence: CASLSTGWSSYNEQFF.

The rearrangement links TRBV18 to TRBJ2-5; with no DNA, the TCRdb D assignment of TRBD1 cannot be verified. CDR1 and CDR2 (germline): KGHSH, LQKENI. The CDR3 runs to 14 residues. CDR3 loop: CASSENREQETQYF. The variable domain in full, with the rest retrieved from reference TRBV18 and TRBJ2-5, is NAGVMQNPRHLVRRRGQEARLRCSPMKGHSHVYWYRQLPEEGLKFMVYLQKENIIDESGMPKERFSAEFPKEGPSILRIQQVVRGDSAAYFCASSENREQETQYFGPGTRLLVL.

This chain links TRBV5-1 with TRBJ1-1. This CDR3 is built from 15 residues. The germline CDR1 and CDR2 sequences are SGHRS and YFSETQ. The CDR3: CASSLISPGQDEAFF.

This rearrangement joins TRBV30 to TRBJ2-1; the D gene TCRdb calls, TRBD2, cannot be checked with no DNA. CDR3 length: 12 residues. Looked up from germline, CDR1 is GTSNPN and CDR2 is SVGIG (reference sequence). CDR3 loop: CAWSPNGLRQFF.

The chain has TRBV27 and TRBJ2-1; TCRdb returns TRBD2, unconfirmable since there is no DNA. CDR1 is MNHEY, CDR2 SMNVEV, per germline (reference sequence). This CDR3 spans 15 amino acids. CDR3 protein: CASSRPLREAGEQFF.